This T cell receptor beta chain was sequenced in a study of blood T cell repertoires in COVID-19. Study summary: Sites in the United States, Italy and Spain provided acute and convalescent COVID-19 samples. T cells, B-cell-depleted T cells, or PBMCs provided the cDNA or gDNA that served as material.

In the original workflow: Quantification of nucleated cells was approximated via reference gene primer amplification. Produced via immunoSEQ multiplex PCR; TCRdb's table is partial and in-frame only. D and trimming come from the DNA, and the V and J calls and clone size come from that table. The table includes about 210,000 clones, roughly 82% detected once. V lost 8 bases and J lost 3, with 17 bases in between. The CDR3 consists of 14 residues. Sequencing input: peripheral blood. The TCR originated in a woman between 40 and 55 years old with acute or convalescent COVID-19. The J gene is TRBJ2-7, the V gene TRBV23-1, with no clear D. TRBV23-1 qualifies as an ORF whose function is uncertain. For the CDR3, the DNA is TGCGCCAGCTCCCGAGGAGTGGTTATCTACGAGCAGTACTTC. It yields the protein CASSRGVVIYEQYF.